What follows is one T cell receptor beta chain and its context. Only in-frame clones appear in the TCRdb table, and some are missing; sequencing was by immunoSEQ multiplex PCR. The sample lists about 220,000 clones, around 87% occurring once. These data belong to a study of blood T cell repertoires in COVID-19. This CDR3 contains 16 residues. V trimming: 3 bases; J trimming: 2 bases; junction bases outside the gene matches: 4. Germline values: CDR1 KGHDR, CDR2 SFDVKD. This TCR was recovered from a woman in her 30s who had recovered from COVID-19. Sequenced: peripheral blood. The chain couples TRBV24-1 to TRBJ2-3; 10 bases map to TRBD1. CDR3 bases: TGTGCCACCAGTGATCCGGGACAGGGGTCCACAGATACGCAGTATTTT. This encodes CATSDPGQGSTDTQYF.